This T cell receptor (beta chain) was recovered during a study of monozygotic twins with inflammatory bowel disease (dated by TCRdb to the late 2010s). Looking at the study overall: A total of some 28 monozygotic twin pairs were included in the full study, comprising nine German pairs (four IBD-concordant, five IBD-discordant) and 19 IBD-discordant Danish pairs. Each individual had, on average, about 151 000 unique TCRalpha sequences and 181 000 unique TCRbeta sequences available for analysis. The search for disease-associated traits relied mainly on comparing, within discordant pairs, IBD patients with their genetically identical healthy co-twins. On the study overall, not on this receptor specifically: Because patients received different immunosuppressive treatments, the repertoires may have picked up extra background noise and variability between individuals. Fewer clonotypes were shared with other individuals by IBD patients than by healthy twins, most markedly in patients showing signs of disease activity. No single strong signal or clonotype linked to IBD turned up in the results, so the idea that one exists was not supported. Measured by the inverse Simpson index, TCRbeta repertoire diversity was lower in IBD patients than in their healthy co-twins. Different T cell subtypes could not be distinguished in the analysis. Repertoire similarity did not differ between concordant and discordant twins, which could be due to limited statistical power.

A note on this clonotype: Its binding antigen is unknown.

The library was produced with 5' RACE. Preparation of each TCR library used approximately 4,000 ng of total RNA. For each sample, cDNA was synthesized in eight separate reactions using SMARTScribe reverse transcriptase. During cDNA synthesis, template switching introduced unique molecular identifiers that contained a 6-nucleotide sample barcode. TCRalpha and TCRbeta cDNA was amplified by two nested PCRs of 16 and 9 cycles, with bead purification after each PCR. Before amplification, the cDNA was treated with uracil DNA-glycosylase and purified using the QIAquick PCR purification kit. The second PCR added Illumina TruSeq-compatible adapters along with sample-specific barcodes. TapeStation and Qubit were used to check library quality and concentration, and roughly 4.6 ng of each library was pooled. Sequencing of the pooled libraries was done on an Illumina HiSeq2500 single-index Rapid Run using custom sequencing primers and 2 x 100 bp reads. On the study's bioinformatics: PCR and sequencing errors were corrected by UMI-based consensus assembly using MiGEC version 1.2.6. MiXCR version 2.1.1 handled V(D)J alignment, clonotype assembly and CDR3 extraction. To normalise gene usage, clonotype sharing and MAIT/NKT TCR abundance, the top 1000, 10 000 and 20 000 clonotypes in each sample were analysed. After downsampling to 27 000 UMIs, diversity was calculated as the inverse Simpson index using the vegan R package. Paired Mann-Whitney U tests were applied to discordant twin pairs, and Benjamini-Hochberg correction was used for multiple testing. After the reads were reprocessed by TCRdb, one entry was made per CDR3 protein sequence, with no DNA. The V and J calls follow TCRdb's processing rather than the paper's. This sample's listing comprises 300,000 to 350,000 distinct CDR3 sequences. The ten largest clonotypes hold 2% to 2.5% of the sample.

The cysteine opens and the phenylalanine closes a CDR3 of 12 amino acids. No coding sequence is recorded. The germline V gene (reference sequence) specifies DFQATT as CDR1 and SNEGSKA as CDR2. From each donor, an approximately 2.5 ml peripheral blood sample was collected into PAXgene tubes and stored at -80 degrees C. Without any T cell sorting, total RNA was extracted from whole blood using the PAXgene blood miRNA kit on an automated QIAcube. Deep TCRalpha and TCRbeta repertoire profiling with unique molecular barcoding was performed on peripheral blood of monozygotic twin pairs concordant or discordant for inflammatory bowel disease. Smoking habits were recorded for all twin pairs, and each individual was classified as a current, former or never smoker.

Sequencing was performed on blood. Recombination joined TRBV20-1 with TRBJ1-2; TCRdb's D call, TRBD1, is unchecked because there is no DNA. The TCR was taken from a human donor with ulcerative colitis or Crohn's disease, or a healthy co-twin of an affected twin (not recorded which). The CDR3 protein is CSASRGTGGYTF.